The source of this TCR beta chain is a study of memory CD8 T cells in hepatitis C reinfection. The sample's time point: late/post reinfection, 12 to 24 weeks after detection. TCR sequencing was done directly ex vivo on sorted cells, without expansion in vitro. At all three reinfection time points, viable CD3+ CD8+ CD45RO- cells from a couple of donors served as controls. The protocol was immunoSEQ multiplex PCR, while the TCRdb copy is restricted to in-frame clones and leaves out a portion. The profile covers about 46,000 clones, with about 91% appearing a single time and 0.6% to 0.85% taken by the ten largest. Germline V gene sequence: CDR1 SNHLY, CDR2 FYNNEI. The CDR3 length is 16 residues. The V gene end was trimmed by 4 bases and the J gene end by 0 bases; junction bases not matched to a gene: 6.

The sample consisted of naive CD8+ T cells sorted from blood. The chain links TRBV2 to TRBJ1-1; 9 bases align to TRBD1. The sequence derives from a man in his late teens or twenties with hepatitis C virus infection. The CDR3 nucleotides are TGTGCCAGCAGTGTAAGACAGGGGGATTTGAACACTGAAGCTTTCTTT. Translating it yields CASSVRQGDLNTEAFF.